The clone carrying this TCR beta chain was counted a single time. Produced via immunoSEQ multiplex PCR; TCRdb's table is partial and in-frame only. The data contain about 400,000 clones, about 89% of them singletons. The entry originates in a study of Ad26.COV2.S vaccination and SARS-CoV-2 variants. Study summary: Recipients of Ad26.COV2.S got it intramuscularly, once or twice 56 days apart.

CDR1 is ENHRY and CDR2 is SYGVKD in the germline V gene. V shed 2 bases and J shed 5 bases, with 13 bases lying between them. The CDR3 loop spans 16 amino acids. Treatment specified: 15 to 20 received Ad26.COV2.S at low or high dose, single or two shots; five or six received placebo; per-sample allocation not given. On day 63 after the first injection, vaccine and placebo recipients gave samples. Adults aged 18-55 years in Boston included the donor. The sequenced sample was peripheral blood, obtained in a trial of Ad26.COV2.S vaccine versus placebo. The J gene is TRBJ1-6, the V gene TRBV10-3; D call uncertain. This TCR was sampled from a person between 18 and 65 years old who received the Ad26.COV2.S COVID-19 vaccine or a placebo. The CDR3 region is CAISEEGPTNNSPLHF. CDR3 DNA sequence: TGTGCCATCAGTGAGGAAGGTCCTACAAATAATTCACCCCTCCACTTT.